The 16 T cell receptor beta chains listed next were all sequenced from one sample in a study of cytomegalovirus exposure and HLA in healthy donors. PCR amplification relied on 60 Vbeta primers (plus 13 Jbeta primers). Here immunoSEQ multiplex PCR was the method, and the copy in TCRdb shows in-frame clones only, minus some. Of 95,000 to 100,000 clones detected, less than 9.5% appear once; the ten largest clones hold 5.1%. The sequenced sample consisted of PBMCs. The source is a man in his fifties in good health and CMV-seropositive.

There are a few counts of this clone. This chain links TRBV27 with TRBJ1-1; D is possibly TRBD1 (6 bases). CDR1 is MNHEY, CDR2 SMNVEV, per germline (reference sequence). The length of the CDR3 is 15 residues. Trimming removed 4 bases at V and 0 bases at J, with 12 bases between. This CDR3 is CASSSGQIMNTEAFF. As DNA, the CDR3 is TGTGCCAGCAGTTCGGGACAAATCATGAACACTGAAGCTTTCTTT.

This chain connects TRBV28 to TRBJ2-5, with 7 bases matching TRBD1. After removal of 7 bases from V and 8 bases from J, the junction contained 13 bases not matched to a gene. The V gene's germline CDR1 is MDHEN and CDR2 SYDVKM. The CDR3 loop spans 14 amino acids. CDR3 sequence: CASTLARDSPTQYF. The CDR3 DNA reads TGTGCCAGCACCCTGGCCCGGGACAGTCCCACCCAGTACTTC.

The V call is TRBV28, the J call TRBJ1-1, with TRBD1 identical over 7 bases. Germline-derived CDR1 and CDR2 are MDHEN and SYDVKM. After removal of 6 bases from V and 7 bases from J, the junction contained 11 bases not matched to a gene. The CDR3 consists of 14 residues. CDR3 nucleotide sequence: TGTGCCAGCAGCCAAGACAGGGAGATTAGTGAAGCTTTCTTT. Translated, it gives CASSQDREISEAFF.

The V call is TRBV7-6, the J call TRBJ2-3, with D possibly matching TRBD2 (5 bases). The CDR3 extends over 13 amino acids. Trimming shortened V by 5 bases and J by 0 bases, and 6 bases separated the two germline ends. Germline assignment: CDR1 SGHVS and CDR2 FNYEAQ. In nucleotides, the CDR3 is TGTGCCAGCAGCCGGGGTAGCACAGATACGCAGTATTTT. It encodes CASSRGSTDTQYF.

The V gene is TRBV5-1, the J gene TRBJ1-1; weak D call: TRBD1 (6 bases). Germline loops: CDR1 SGHRS, CDR2 YFSETQ. V gave up 4 bases and J gave up 5 bases, with 15 bases separating them. The CDR3 consists of 14 residues. In DNA form, the CDR3 reads TGCGCCAGCAGCCCGTACAGGGATTGGACTGAAGCTTTCTTT. It codes for CASSPYRDWTEAFF.

In this sample, this clone turned up a few times. The V and J genes are TRBV6-5 and TRBJ1-1, with unresolved D. Trimming removed 4 bases from V and 12 bases from J, with 18 bases in between. Looked up from germline, CDR1 is MNHEY and CDR2 is SVGAGI. CDR3 length: 13 amino acids. CDR3 protein: CASSSPGGPISFF. CDR3 nucleotide sequence: TGTGCCAGCAGTTCCCCCGGCGGCCCCATCTCTTTCTTT.

This clone showed up just a few times. This chain uses TRBV7-2 with TRBJ2-7, with 10 bases lining up with TRBD1. This CDR3 has 14 amino acids. CDR1 is SGHTA and CDR2 is FQGNSA in the germline V gene. V gave up 5 bases and J gave up 5 bases; unmatched junction bases: 6. CDR3 residues: CASSTWTGGNEQYF. CDR3 nucleotide sequence: TGTGCCAGCAGCACCTGGACAGGGGGGAACGAGCAGTACTTC.

The chain is built from TRBV11-2 and TRBJ1-2; 10 bases are shared with TRBD1. V was pared by 1 base and J by 6 bases, with 8 bases of the junction left unmatched. The CDR3 totals 16 residues. The germline gives CDR1 SGHAT, CDR2 FQNNGV. CDR3 sequence: CASSLVMSGQGNGYTF. CDR3 nucleotides: TGTGCCAGCAGCTTAGTAATGTCGGGACAGGGGAATGGCTACACCTTC.

The chain is built from TRBV4-2 and TRBJ2-1; 15 bases line up with TRBD2. Germline CDR1 LGHNA, CDR2 YNFKEQ. The junction had 3 bases not matched to a gene; V was cut back by 2 bases and J by 7 bases. The length of the CDR3 is 16 residues. CDR3 amino acids: CASSQTGTSGRNEQFF. CDR3 sequence (DNA): TGTGCCAGCAGCCAAACCGGGACTAGCGGGAGGAATGAGCAGTTCTTC.

This clone has a handful of counts. This chain joins TRBV28 and TRBJ1-4; D gene ambiguous. The CDR3 has 15 amino acids. Germline lookup yields CDR1 MDHEN and CDR2 SYDVKM. Between the trimmed V and J ends, which lost 5 bases and 6 bases, there was a span of 16 bases. CDR3 sequence (DNA): TGTGCCAGCAGTCCTCCCGGGAGGCGAGATGAAAAACTGTTTTTT. Translated: CASSPPGRRDEKLFF.

The chain joins TRBV11-2 to TRBJ2-5, with D uncertain. Trimming removed 1 base from V and 1 base from J, with 7 bases in between. CDR3 length: 14 amino acids. The germline V gene encodes CDR1 SGHAT and CDR2 FQNNGV. CDR3 sequence reads: CASSLGVGQETQYF. DNA for the CDR3: TGTGCCAGCAGCTTAGGAGTCGGCCAAGAGACCCAGTACTTC.

This clone has more than one count but fewer than ten. This chain connects TRBV10-3 to TRBJ2-2; tentatively, D is TRBD2 (5 bases). CDR3 length equals 15 residues. CDR1 ENHRY and CDR2 SYGVKD come from the germline V gene. V shed 2 bases and J shed 7 bases, with 14 bases lying between them. The CDR3, as DNA: TGTGCCATCAGTGAGGTCCCGGAGGTGGGCGGGGAGCTGTTTTTT. Amino acids: CAISEVPEVGGELFF.

The gene calls are TRBV18 and TRBJ2-6, with TRBD1 as a possible D gene (5 bases). V lost 1 base, J lost 1 base, and 14 bases lay in between. The CDR3 runs 18 residues. Germline lookup yields CDR1 KGHSH and CDR2 LQKENI. The CDR3, as DNA: TGTGCCAGCTCACCACAGCAGGGTACGAAATCTGGGGCCAACGTCCTGACTTTC. It translates to CASSPQQGTKSGANVLTF.

This clone was detected only a few times. The chain joins TRBV30 to TRBJ2-2; 9 nucleotides align to TRBD1. CDR1 is GTSNPN, CDR2 SVGIG, per germline (reference sequence). The ends lost 5 bases at V and 7 bases at J; junction bases unmatched: 11. The CDR3 contains 15 residues. The CDR3 spells CAWAKDRGGVGELFF. DNA for the CDR3: TGTGCCTGGGCTAAGGACAGGGGTGGTGTCGGGGAGCTGTTTTTT.

Comment on this clone: One junction end disagrees with the germline gene, perhaps due to a read error. This sequence joins TRBV2 and TRBJ1-2; D remains unclear. The germline gives CDR1 SNHLY, CDR2 FYNNEI. The CDR3 is made up of 14 amino acids. DNA for the CDR3: TGTGCCAGCATCCCCGGAAAGGAATACTATGGCTACCCCTTC. Its protein is CASIPGKEYYGYPF.

The chain joins TRBV28 to TRBJ2-1, with TRBD2 identical over 9 bases. Germline V CDR1 and CDR2: MDHEN, SYDVKM. V was pared by 8 bases and J by 4 bases, with 6 bases of the junction left unmatched. The CDR3 has 14 residues. The CDR3 bases are TGTGCCAGCTTGGCGGGAGGGGGTTACAATGAGCAGTTCTTC. It yields the protein CASLAGGGYNEQFF. Looking up the rest from reference TRBV28 and TRBJ2-1 gives the full variable domain: DVKVTQSSRYLVKRTGEKVFLECVQDMDHENMFWYRQDPGLGLRLIYFSYDVKMKEKGDIPEGYSVSREKKERFSLILESASTNQTSMYLCASLAGGGYNEQFFGPGTRLTVL.